What follows are 19 T cell receptor beta chains derived from one specimen sequenced in a study of early T cells in non-severe SARS-CoV-2 infection. Each CDR3 protein gets one entry after TCRdb re-called the 5' RACE reads with MiXCR. The sample lists 60,000 to 70,000 distinct CDR3 sequences; over 8% were seen once. Sequencing used whole blood. These receptors were obtained from an adult who was a healthcare worker with PCR-confirmed SARS-CoV-2 infection or an uninfected control (not recorded which).

This clonotype was seen repeatedly, ten times or more. The chain joins TRBV11-2 to TRBJ2-1, with 11 nucleotides matching TRBD2. The CDR3 loop spans 15 amino acids. J gave up 8 bases and V 6 bases, and 9 bases lay outside the gene matches. Germline V gene lookup returns CDR1 SGHAT and CDR2 FQNNGV. The CDR3, as DNA: TGTGCCAGCAGTTTCCTTAGCGGGAGGGCCGATGAGCAGTTCTTC. Residues: CASSFLSGRADEQFF. The whole variable domain, remainder taken from reference TRBV11-2 and TRBJ2-1, is EAGVAQSPRYKIIEKRQSVAFWCNPISGHATLYWYQQILGQGPKLLIQFQNNGVVDDSQLPKDRFSAERLKGVDSTLKIQPAKLEDSAVYLCASSFLSGRADEQFFGPGTRLTVL.

DNA of the CDR3: TGTGCCAGCAGGGGACCCGGTACCCAGTACTTC. It encodes CASRGPGTQYF. This chain links TRBV6-1 with TRBJ2-5; either TRBD1 or TRBD2 may fit D (5 bases each). Per germline, CDR1 MNHNS and CDR2 SASEGT. The ends were cut back, 6 bases at V and 8 bases at J, with 10 bases in the middle. The CDR3 has 11 amino acids.

This clonotype was observed many times. The chain couples TRBV20-1 to TRBJ2-1, with 10 bases fitting TRBD2. Germline lookup yields CDR1 DFQATT and CDR2 SNEGSKA (reference sequence). CDR3 length equals 14 residues. V lost 5 bases, J lost 2 bases, and 3 bases stayed unmatched. CDR3 coding DNA: TGCAGTGCTGCTAGCGGGAGCACCTACAATGAGCAGTTCTTC. It yields the protein CSAASGSTYNEQFF.

This clonotype was seen many times. The V gene is TRBV12-3 or TRBV12-4, the J gene TRBJ2-7; possible D gene TRBD1, 7 bases. V shed 2 bases and J shed 5 bases, with 19 bases lying between them. CDR3 length equals 16 residues. The CDR3 DNA reads as TGTGCCAGCAGTTTAAACCGCGGGACAGTGAGTGACGAGCAGTACTTC. Residues: CASSLNRGTVSDEQYF.

The chain links TRBV7-2 to TRBJ2-7, with D hard to call. Germline CDR1 SGHTA, CDR2 FQGNSA. Trimming took off 1 base at V and 2 bases at J, with 9 bases between the two ends. The length of the CDR3 is 14 residues. CDR3 region: CASSLVSTAYEQYF. CDR3 nucleotides: TGTGCCAGCAGCTTAGTATCAACAGCCTACGAGCAGTACTTC.

This clonotype was seen many times. The chain carries TRBV6-1 and TRBJ2-3, with 7 bases lining up with TRBD2. Unmatched junction bases numbered 4, after V lost 8 bases and J lost 2 bases. CDR1 and CDR2 (germline): MNHNS, SASEGT. The CDR3 spans 13 residues. CDR3 sequence reads: CASLAVPTDTQYF. CDR3 DNA: TGTGCCAGCCTAGCGGTTCCCACAGATACGCAGTATTTT.

The sample holds a few counts of this clonotype. This CDR3 is CASSLVASGRIREQYF. The CDR3 nucleotides read TGTGCCAGCAGCTTAGTGGCTAGCGGGAGGATTCGCGAGCAGTACTTC. The J gene is TRBJ2-7, the V gene TRBV11-2, with 11 bases identical to TRBD2. Germline CDR1 SGHAT, CDR2 FQNNGV. V was clipped by 1 base and J by 6 bases; unmatched bases: 8. The CDR3 spans 16 residues. The variable domain in full, completed from reference TRBV11-2 and TRBJ2-7, reads EAGVAQSPRYKIIEKRQSVAFWCNPISGHATLYWYQQILGQGPKLLIQFQNNGVVDDSQLPKDRFSAERLKGVDSTLKIQPAKLEDSAVYLCASSLVASGRIREQYFGPGTRLTVT.

Ten or more counts support this clonotype. V and J are TRBV14 and TRBJ2-7; D might be TRBD1 (5 bases). Trimming pared 7 bases from V and 3 bases from J, leaving 13 bases between. Germline V CDR1 and CDR2: SGHDN, FVKESK. CDR3 length equals 13 residues. CDR3 region: CASNRQGYYEQYF. CDR3 bases: TGTGCCAGCAATCGCCAGGGATACTACGAGCAGTACTTC.

This clonotype was picked up many times. The chain employs TRBV6-1 and TRBJ2-1, with TRBD1 identical over 8 bases. The CDR3 totals 16 residues. Germline CDR1 is MNHNS and CDR2 is SASEGT. The V and J ends lost 4 bases and 1 base, in that order; junction bases with no gene match: 6. The CDR3 is CASSASRTGSYNEQFF. The CDR3 DNA follows: TGTGCCAGCAGTGCAAGTCGGACAGGGTCCTACAATGAGCAGTTCTTC.

This chain joins TRBV4-1 and TRBJ2-1; TRBD2 agrees at 8 bases. The CDR3 sequence is 17 residues long. Germline-derived CDR1 and CDR2 are MGHRA and YSYEKL. J was trimmed by 4 bases and V by 2 bases; bases with no gene match: 10. The DNA for the CDR3 is TGCGCCAGCAGCCAAAAAGGAGCGGGAGTAGTTTACAATGAGCAGTTCTTC. As protein: CASSQKGAGVVYNEQFF.

CDR3 sequence (DNA): TGCAGCGTGATGCAGGGAAATGGCTACACCTTC. It is translated as CSVMQGNGYTF. This rearrangement joins TRBV29-1 to TRBJ1-2, with D tentatively TRBD1 (5 bases). V gave up 6 bases and J gave up 6 bases, with 11 bases separating them. The CDR3 has 11 residues. Germline V gives CDR1 SQVTM, CDR2 ANQGSEA.

This chain uses TRBV27 with TRBJ1-1; D is ambiguous. Per germline, CDR1 MNHEY and CDR2 SMNVEV (reference sequence). The CDR3 runs 17 residues. The ends were cut back, 10 bases at V and 0 bases at J, with 24 bases in the middle. CDR3 sequence reads: CATFLDGVGRLNTEAFF. Written as DNA, the CDR3 is TGTGCCACCTTCCTCGACGGGGTGGGTCGACTGAACACTGAAGCTTTCTTT.

The table lists this clonotype with a few counts. The chain uses TRBV30 and TRBJ2-1, with 7 bases fitting TRBD2. Germline CDR1 and CDR2: GTSNPN and SVGIG (reference sequence). With V trimmed by 3 bases and J by 5 bases, 10 bases remained unmatched. This CDR3 is built from 15 residues. CDR3 protein: CAWSLERGFNNEQFF. The CDR3 coding sequence is TGTGCCTGGAGCCTAGAGCGGGGATTCAACAATGAGCAGTTCTTC.

In its sample, this clonotype was seen a few times. The chain joins TRBV3-1 to TRBJ2-7; no firm D call. The CDR3 is made up of 14 amino acids. The germline V and J ends were trimmed by 5 bases and 3 bases, with 14 bases remaining between them. CDR1 and CDR2 (germline): LGHDT, YNNKEL (reference sequence). CDR3 in DNA: TGTGCCAGCAGCGTCGGATACCGAGGCTACGAGCAGTACTTC. Its protein is CASSVGYRGYEQYF.

This clonotype was seen many times. The V gene is TRBV7-2, the J gene TRBJ2-4, with TRBD2 identical over 7 bases. Germline V CDR1 and CDR2: SGHTA, FQGNSA. The ends lost 5 bases at V and 3 bases at J; junction bases unmatched: 13. This CDR3 has 17 amino acids. The CDR3 loop reads CASSPIRGGLGKNIQYF. The CDR3, as DNA: TGTGCCAGCAGCCCCATACGGGGAGGGCTGGGCAAAAACATTCAGTACTTC.

There are many counts of this clonotype. The rearrangement joins TRBV20-1 to TRBJ2-2, with 8 bases matching TRBD2. CDR1 is DFQATT, CDR2 SNEGSKA, per germline (reference sequence). The CDR3 covers 15 residues. The junction had 5 bases not matched to a gene; V was cut back by 1 base and J by 4 bases. In nucleotides, the CDR3 is TGCAGTGCTAGAGGAGCGGGAGTGTTCACCGGGGAGCTGTTTTTT. Protein: CSARGAGVFTGELFF.

The V and J genes are TRBV13 and TRBJ2-3; 8 bases fit TRBD1. The V gene end was trimmed by 4 bases and the J gene end by 2 bases; junction bases not matched to a gene: 14. Germline V gene sequence: CDR1 PRHDT, CDR2 FYEKMQ (reference sequence). This CDR3 has 18 amino acids. The chain's CDR3 is CASSSGTGIFRYTDTQYF. Written as DNA, the CDR3 is TGTGCCAGCAGCTCCGGGACAGGCATCTTCCGTTACACAGATACGCAGTATTTT.

The CDR3 is CASSVAGKETQYF. The CDR3 region has the DNA TGTGCCAGCAGCGTAGCGGGAAAAGAGACCCAGTACTTC. The chain joins TRBV9 to TRBJ2-5; D might be TRBD2 (5 bases). The CDR3 totals 13 residues. V lost 0 bases to trimming and J lost 3 bases, with 6 bases between them. CDR1 and CDR2 (germline): SGDLS, YYNGEE.

The gene calls are TRBV12-3 or TRBV12-4 and TRBJ2-3, with 8 nucleotides matching TRBD1. CDR3 length: 14 amino acids. The ends lost 5 bases at V and 8 bases at J; junction bases unmatched: 9. The CDR3 loop is CASSDGTGSGTQYF. The CDR3 bases are TGTGCCAGCAGTGACGGGACAGGTTCGGGTACGCAGTATTTT.